These 16 T cell receptor beta chains were all obtained from the same sample, sequenced in a study of blood T cell repertoires in COVID-19. TCRdb's copy holds only in-frame clones and misses some; the assay was immunoSEQ multiplex PCR. This table holds a few hundred thousand clones, roughly nine tenths found once. The sample consisted of peripheral blood. These receptors originate from a woman in her 40s who had recovered from COVID-19.

This clone was recorded only once. V usage is TRBV7-2 and J usage is TRBJ2-7, with 7 bases aligning to TRBD2. Trimming removed 4 bases from V and 2 bases from J; junction bases left unmatched: 8. The V gene's germline CDR1 is SGHTA and CDR2 FQGNSA. This CDR3 region has 15 residues. In DNA form, the CDR3 reads TGTGCCAGCAGCTGGGGGGAGGGCCTAACCTACGAGCAGTACTTC. This translates into CASSWGEGLTYEQYF.

The V call is TRBV11-2, the J call TRBJ2-7, with D possibly TRBD2 on 5 matching bases. Germline V gene data show CDR1 as SGHAT and CDR2 as FQNNGV. Trimming left V 5 bases short and J 2 bases short, with 19 bases between. This CDR3 contains 16 residues. The CDR3 spells CASSQYPSGSAYEQYF. For the CDR3, the DNA is TGTGCCAGCAGCCAATACCCCAGCGGATCCGCCTACGAGCAGTACTTC.

Only one count was recorded for this clone. The rearrangement joins TRBV19 to TRBJ2-2; TRBD2 matches 10 bases. The CDR3 runs to 15 residues. V lost 6 bases and J lost 4; bases outside the gene matches: 5. In germline, CDR1 is LNHDA, CDR2 SQIVND (reference sequence). DNA of the CDR3: TGTGCCAGTAGCCCACCTAGCGGGGGCACCGGGGAGCTGTTTTTT. This translates into CASSPPSGGTGELFF.

The chain has TRBV24-1 and TRBJ1-2; 8 bases line up with TRBD1. Trimming at V came to 3 bases and at J to 4 bases, leaving 15 bases not matched to a gene. The germline V gene has CDR1 KGHDR and CDR2 SFDVKD. The CDR3 length is 18 residues. The CDR3, as DNA: TGTGCCACCAGTGATGGTTTCACGACAGGGGAAATCGGCTATGGCTACACCTTC. It is translated as CATSDGFTTGEIGYGYTF.

Only a few counts were recorded for this clone. The chain has TRBV2 and TRBJ2-7; 7 positions match TRBD2. J was trimmed by 0 bases and V by 8 bases; bases with no gene match: 10. The length of the CDR3 is 15 residues. The germline gives CDR1 SNHLY, CDR2 FYNNEI. The CDR3 here is CASDPSGDSSYEQYF. The CDR3, as DNA: TGTGCCAGCGATCCCAGCGGGGACTCCTCCTACGAGCAGTACTTC.

The chain employs TRBV7-6 and TRBJ2-2; the D gene is possibly TRBD2 (6 bases). This CDR3 is built from 15 residues. Trimming took off 6 bases at V and 5 bases at J, with 16 bases between the two ends. Germline V gene data show CDR1 as SGHVS and CDR2 as FNYEAQ. The CDR3 is CASSPFSGPTGELFF. The CDR3 coding sequence is TGTGCCAGCAGTCCATTTAGCGGACCTACCGGGGAGCTGTTTTTT.

The J gene is TRBJ2-1, the V gene TRBV29-1, with 7 bases fitting TRBD2. Germline-derived CDR1 and CDR2 are SQVTM and ANQGSEA. The CDR3 length is 12 residues. J lost 8 bases, V lost 7 bases, and 8 bases had no gene match. The CDR3 coding sequence is TGCAGCGGGGGGGACTACCCGGATGAGCAGTTCTTC. This gives the protein CSGGDYPDEQFF.

V and J are TRBV7-9 and TRBJ2-3, with unresolved D. V lost 2 bases, J lost 6 bases, and 6 bases lay in between. This CDR3 spans 12 amino acids. Germline CDR1 is SEHNR and CDR2 is FQNEAQ (reference sequence). CDR3 sequence: CASSLLRDTQYF. The CDR3 DNA sequence: TGTGCCAGCAGCTTACTTCGGGATACGCAGTATTTT.

V and J are TRBV5-4 and TRBJ2-5; D perhaps matches TRBD2 (5 bases). The CDR3 covers 15 residues. The V end lost 4 bases, the J end lost 1 base, and 14 bases lay between the germline ends. Germline V CDR1 and CDR2: SGHNT, YYREEE (reference sequence). CDR3 bases: TGTGCCAGCAGCAGCCTACTAGAGGGCCAAGAGACCCAGTACTTC. It is translated as CASSSLLEGQETQYF.

V usage is TRBV30 and J usage is TRBJ2-5; D call uncertain. The CDR3 has 13 residues. Per the germline V gene, CDR1 is GTSNPN and CDR2 is SVGIG (reference sequence). Trimming took 0 bases from V and 0 from J, leaving 5 bases between them. The CDR3 DNA sequence: TGTGCCTGGAGTGTAACAGACCAAGAGACCCAGTACTTC. It encodes CAWSVTDQETQYF.

The rearrangement links TRBV5-4 to TRBJ1-1; 7 nucleotides line up with TRBD1. Germline lookup yields CDR1 SGHNT and CDR2 YYREEE (reference sequence). CDR3 length: 15 amino acids. V lost 0 bases, J lost 3 bases, and 5 bases stayed unmatched. The CDR3 loop reads CASSLADRADTEAFF. The CDR3, as DNA: TGTGCCAGCAGCTTGGCTGACAGGGCGGACACTGAAGCTTTCTTT.

The sample holds one count of this clone. This sequence joins TRBV11-3 and TRBJ2-2, with D tentatively TRBD1 (7 bases). Germline V CDR1 and CDR2: SGHNT, YENEEA. V was clipped by 6 bases and J by 5 bases, with 16 bases between them. The CDR3 runs 15 residues. This CDR3 reads CASSSGGGRTGELFF. In DNA form, the CDR3 reads TGTGCCAGCAGTTCAGGGGGAGGAAGGACCGGGGAGCTGTTTTTT.

This sequence joins TRBV11-3 and TRBJ2-2, with TRBD1 identical over 8 bases. Looked up from germline, CDR1 is SGHNT and CDR2 is YENEEA. Trimming removed 0 bases from V and 1 base from J; junction bases left unmatched: 1. There are 16 residues in the CDR3. The CDR3 here is CASSLDGTGNTGELFF. CDR3 DNA sequence: TGTGCCAGCAGCTTAGATGGGACAGGGAACACCGGGGAGCTGTTTTTT.

This chain uses TRBV11-3 with TRBJ2-5; D gene ambiguous. Germline loops: CDR1 SGHNT, CDR2 YENEEA. The CDR3 runs 14 residues. The V end was cut by 5 bases, the J end by 4 bases, with 14 bases between. As DNA, the CDR3 is TGTGCCAGCAGCCTCCCACAGAAAGGAGAGACCCAGTACTTC. As protein: CASSLPQKGETQYF.

The chain is built from TRBV6-5 and TRBJ2-5, with 8 nucleotides matching TRBD2. Germline lookup yields CDR1 MNHEY and CDR2 SVGAGI. The CDR3 covers 14 residues. V gave up 4 bases and J gave up 4 bases; unmatched junction bases: 5. CDR3 in amino acids: CASSSPGLGETQYF. The CDR3 nucleotides are TGTGCCAGCAGTTCCCCGGGACTAGGAGAGACCCAGTACTTC.

This chain joins TRBV6-5 and TRBJ2-7; 10 bases line up with TRBD2. The CDR3 loop spans 15 amino acids. After removal of 5 bases from V and 4 bases from J, the junction contained 8 bases not matched to a gene. The germline gives CDR1 MNHEY, CDR2 SVGAGI. CDR3 sequence (DNA): TGTGCCAGCAGTACGAGAGCGGGAGGGCGGTACGAGCAGTACTTC. This codes for CASSTRAGGRYEQYF.